A single sample gave rise to the 3 T cell receptor beta chains below, sequenced in a study of blood T cell repertoires in COVID-19 (dated by TCRdb to about 2020). Library prep was done by the immunoSEQ multiplex PCR assay. The clones in this table, taken by TCRdb from immuneACCESS, are in-frame only. Not every clone is retained; where verified, under half of the shortfall comes from an unresolved V gene, and the cause of the rest is unknown. The table for this sample lists fewer than 250,000 clones; over 75% of them were counted only once. 5.5% to 8.5% of the sample belongs to the ten largest clones. The specimen sequenced was PBMCs or T cells enriched from blood (not recorded which). All receptors derive from a man in his thirties or forties in a cohort exposed to, infected with or recovered from COVID-19 (not recorded which).

The chain couples TRBV4-2 to TRBJ2-3; TRBD2 aligns across 8 bases. The junction had 15 bases not matched to a gene; V was cut back by 7 bases and J by 3 bases. Looked up from germline, CDR1 is LGHNA and CDR2 is YNFKEQ. The CDR3 length is 17 residues. For the CDR3, the DNA is TGTGCCAGCACCCCCACCCGCTTCGGCGGGAGGACAGATACGCAGTATTTT. It encodes CASTPTRFGGRTDTQYF.

The chain recombines TRBV3-1 (or the pseudogene TRBV3-2) with TRBJ2-3; D gene ambiguous. Germline V gene lookup returns CDR1 LGHDT and CDR2 YNNKEL (reference sequence). The CDR3 is 16 amino acids. The V end lost 0 bases, the J end lost 1 base, and 11 bases lay between the germline ends. The CDR3 DNA reads TGTGCCAGCAGCCAAGATATTTGGCGGCGCACAGATACGCAGTATTTT. It codes for CASSQDIWRRTDTQYF.

This rearrangement joins TRBV9 to TRBJ1-2, with 7 bases lining up with TRBD1. The CDR3 length is 15 residues. The V gene's germline CDR1 is SGDLS and CDR2 YYNGEE. Germline trimming cut 0 bases from V and 0 bases from J; bases unmatched to any gene: 2. In DNA, the CDR3 is TGTGCCAGCAGCGTAGGCGGACAGGCTAACTATGGCTACACCTTC. Amino acids: CASSVGGQANYGYTF.